Listed below are T cell receptor beta chains from one sample, sequenced in a study of blood T cell repertoires in COVID-19. The protocol was immunoSEQ multiplex PCR, while the TCRdb copy is restricted to in-frame clones and leaves out a portion. The profile shows some 390,000 clones, approximately 91% of them singletons. Input material: peripheral blood. The receptor source for this set is a woman in her forties with COVID-19, enrolled during active disease. Both conserved end residues are part of each CDR3. Each record gives: J gene, D gene, V gene, clone size, CDR3 protein, CDR3 DNA. D genes are given only for firm matches. A clone size is listed for some rows: how often the clone was seen (once, few, many), or a class if it is expanded.

>TRBJ2-7|TRBD1|TRBV28|NA
CASSPVGTGDEQYF
TGTGCCAGCAGCCCTGTCGGGACAGGGGACGAGCAGTACTTC
>TRBJ2-7|TRBD2|TRBV15|NA
CATSRLLSGSYEQYF
TGTGCCACCAGCAGACTCCTAAGCGGGAGCTACGAGCAGTACTTC
>TRBJ1-3|NA|TRBV7-2|NA
CASSLAGGGGNTIYF
TGTGCCAGCAGCTTAGCCGGGGGGGGAGGAAACACCATATATTTT
>TRBJ1-6|NA|TRBV28|NA
CASSSLRTAYNSPLHF
TGTGCCAGCAGTTCGCTTCGGACAGCCTATAATTCACCCCTCCACTTT
>TRBJ1-5|NA|TRBV6-5|NA
CASGDTYNQPQHF
TGTGCCAGCGGCGACACTTACAATCAGCCCCAGCATTTT
>TRBJ1-6|NA|TRBV28|NA
CASSRQGPFNSPLHF
TGTGCCAGCAGTCGTCAGGGTCCCTTCAATTCACCCCTCCACTTT
>TRBJ2-1|NA|TRBV5-4|NA
CASSPAGHIYNEQFF
TGTGCCAGCAGCCCAGCGGGACACATCTACAATGAGCAGTTCTTC
>TRBJ1-2|TRBD1|TRBV5-1|NA
CASSPNISPTGGYGYTF
TGCGCCAGCAGCCCCAACATTTCGCCGACAGGGGGCTATGGCTACACCTTC
>TRBJ1-1|NA|TRBV11-3|NA
CASSFSSNTEAFF
TGTGCCAGCAGCTTTTCAAGCAACACTGAAGCTTTCTTT
>TRBJ2-1|TRBD1|TRBV18|NA
CASSPHTGAGEQFF
TGTGCCAGCTCACCACATACAGGGGCAGGAGAGCAGTTCTTC
>TRBJ1-2|NA|TRBV3-1/TRBV3-2|NA
CASSQDLTERANYGYTF
TGTGCCAGCAGCCAAGATCTGACAGAAAGAGCTAACTATGGCTACACCTTC
>TRBJ2-7|TRBD1|TRBV7-2|NA
CASSLQTGGPYEQYF
TGTGCCAGCAGCCTACAGACAGGGGGCCCCTACGAGCAGTACTTC
>TRBJ1-1|TRBD1|TRBV11-2|NA
CASSLEGARGEAFF
TGTGCCAGCAGCTTGGAGGGGGCGCGTGGTGAAGCTTTCTTT
>TRBJ1-5|TRBD1|TRBV30|NA
CAWRVQGVGNQPQHF
TGTGCCTGGAGGGTCCAGGGGGTCGGCAATCAGCCCCAGCATTTT
>TRBJ1-3|NA|TRBV7-2|NA
CASSYTAGSIRSGNTIYF
TGTGCCAGCAGCTATACTGCGGGGTCAATCCGCTCTGGAAACACCATATATTTT
>TRBJ1-1|TRBD1|TRBV7-9|NA
CASSSATGLTEAFF
TGTGCCAGCAGCTCAGCGACAGGGTTGACTGAAGCTTTCTTT
>TRBJ1-2|NA|TRBV18|once
CASSPYQGTYGYTF
TGTGCCAGCTCACCGTATCAGGGTACCTATGGCTACACCTTC
>TRBJ1-1|NA|TRBV5-1|NA
CASSFKGEAANTEAFF
TGCGCCAGCAGCTTTAAAGGGGAGGCAGCGAACACTGAAGCTTTCTTT
>TRBJ1-5|TRBD1|TRBV9|NA
CASSGTGSPDQPQHF
TGTGCCAGCAGCGGGACAGGAAGTCCAGATCAGCCCCAGCATTTT
>TRBJ2-5|TRBD2|TRBV6-2/TRBV6-3|NA
CASSPGLAGGLGETQYF
TGTGCCAGCAGTCCGGGACTAGCGGGAGGGTTGGGGGAGACCCAGTACTTC
>TRBJ2-2|NA|TRBV2|NA
CASSDLRANTGELFF
TGTGCCAGCAGTGACCTCAGGGCGAACACCGGGGAGCTGTTTTTT
>TRBJ1-4|TRBD1|TRBV5-4|NA
CASSPGQGLPTNEKLFF
TGTGCCAGCAGCCCCGGACAGGGGCTACCAACTAATGAAAAACTGTTTTTT
>TRBJ1-2|NA|TRBV5-6|NA
CASSYAGGRVADFGYTF
TGTGCCAGCAGCTATGCTGGGGGGAGGGTTGCGGACTTTGGCTACACCTTC
>TRBJ2-1|NA|TRBV9|NA
CASSADSFNEQFF
TGTGCCAGCAGCGCGGACAGCTTCAATGAGCAGTTCTTC
>TRBJ2-5|TRBD2|TRBV7-8|once
CASSLELATEETQYF
TGTGCCAGCAGCTTAGAACTAGCGACCGAAGAGACCCAGTACTTC
>TRBJ2-2|NA|TRBV7-2|NA
CASSLGVAWNTGELFF
TGTGCCAGCAGCTTAGGGGTAGCGTGGAACACCGGGGAGCTGTTTTTT
>TRBJ1-6|TRBD1|TRBV5-1|NA
CASSLVWDRANSPLHF
TGCGCCAGCAGCTTGGTTTGGGACAGGGCAAATTCACCCCTCCACTTT
>TRBJ1-2|NA|TRBV30|few
CAWSFALHGYTF
TGTGCCTGGAGTTTCGCGCTACATGGCTACACCTTC